Listed here are 25 T cell receptor beta chains from one sample, sequenced in a study of tumor-infiltrating lymphocytes in primary liver carcinoma. The approximately 20-31 mg bulk tissue piece was not sorted before simultaneous RNA and DNA extraction. From about 530 ng total RNA, TCR beta cDNA was generated with a primer in the constant region. The TCR beta library was amplified through three nested multiplex PCR rounds in a modified ARM-PCR procedure. Investigators reported that the first two PCR rounds, at 9 to 11 cycles each, used TRBV1-TRBV30 forward primers with a C-beta reverse primer. One entry per CDR3 protein results from TCRdb running MiXCR on the multiplex PCR reads. The data hold some 180,000 distinct CDR3 sequences, with over 80% observed a single time. Input material: tumor tissue from primary liver carcinoma. These receptors all stem from a man aged 35-49 years with primary liver carcinoma and hepatitis B virus infection.

The genes are TRBV6-1 and TRBJ2-7, with D possibly matching TRBD1 (6 bases). V was shortened by 4 bases and J by 5 bases, with 12 bases between the two germline ends. This CDR3 spans 13 amino acids. Germline lookup yields CDR1 MNHNS and CDR2 SASEGT. The chain's CDR3 is CASSGQAADEQYF. As DNA, the CDR3 is TGTGCCAGCAGTGGACAGGCGGCGGACGAGCAGTACTTC.

This clonotype was recorded at least ten times. The chain is built from TRBV4-1 and TRBJ2-6; a possible D gene is TRBD1 (5 bases). The germline V gene has CDR1 MGHRA and CDR2 YSYEKL. This CDR3 contains 19 residues. V was shortened by 0 bases and J by 0 bases, with 15 bases between the two germline ends. CDR3 coding DNA: TGCGCCAGCAGCCAAGATTTAGACAGTTCCGACTCTGGGGCCAACGTCCTGACTTTC. This gives the protein CASSQDLDSSDSGANVLTF.

The genes are TRBV28 and TRBJ2-7; D ambiguous. This CDR3 spans 14 amino acids. Per the germline V gene, CDR1 is MDHEN and CDR2 is SYDVKM. V lost 10 bases and J 3 bases, leaving 19 bases between the germline ends. The CDR3 nucleotides are TGTGCCATCTCGGCGTCCCCCCGACTCTACGAGCAGTACTTC. Translating it yields CAISASPRLYEQYF.

This clonotype was recorded many times. This chain uses TRBV7-8 with TRBJ1-3; TRBD1 is a possible D gene (5 bases). The CDR3 is made up of 16 amino acids. Germline CDR1 SGHVS, CDR2 FQNEAQ. V was trimmed by 5 bases and J by 4 bases, leaving 18 bases between them. CDR3 coding DNA: TGTGCCAGCAGCGAACAGGAGGCTCCGAAAGGAAACACCATATATTTT. Amino acid sequence: CASSEQEAPKGNTIYF.

Turning to this clonotype: The junction shows a germline mismatch at one end, possibly a read error. The chain employs TRBV4-2 and TRBJ1-2; D unresolved. The CDR3 has 17 amino acids. Germline V gene sequence: CDR1 LGHNA, CDR2 YNFKEQ. CDR3 protein: CASNQETAQELNYGYTF. The CDR3 region has the DNA TGTGCCAGCAACCAAGAAACCGCCCAGGAGCTTAATTATGGCTACACCTTC.

A note on this clonotype: The junction shows a germline mismatch at one end, possibly a read error. DNA for the CDR3: TGTGCCAGCAGTTACCTAGGGAACACCGGGGAGCTACTTTTT. This translates into CASSYLGNTGELLF. The chain couples TRBV6-5 to TRBJ2-2; TRBD2 is a possible D gene (5 bases). CDR1 is MNHEY and CDR2 is SVGAGI in the germline V gene. The CDR3 has 14 residues.

This clonotype has only a few counts. A junction end diverges from the germline sequence, so it may reflect a read error. This rearrangement joins TRBV7-9 to TRBJ2-1; D call uncertain. Germline lookup yields CDR1 SEHNR and CDR2 FQNEAQ (reference sequence). The length of the CDR3 is 12 residues. The CDR3 reads CASSSDRGEQFF. The CDR3, as DNA: TGTGCCAGTAGCTCGGATCGTGGTGAGCAGTTCTTC.

Comment on this clonotype: Germline and junction disagree at one end, which may indicate a read error. The chain links TRBV24-1 to TRBJ2-1; D unresolved. The CDR3 consists of 15 residues. CDR1 and CDR2 from the germline V gene are KGHDR and SFDVKD. The CDR3 nucleotides are TGTGCCACCAGTGATTTGCTCTACCAATACATTGAGCAGTTCTTC. The encoded protein is CATSDLLYQYIEQFF.

Details on this clonotype: A read error is likely, as this CDR3 ends without the conserved phenylalanine or tryptophan. No DNA is shown, since the ends of the CDR3 on it are uncertain; the CDR3 is the one TCRdb lists. The V call is TRBV29-1, the J call TRBJ1-1; the table names TRBD1, a call not compared with the DNA. The CDR3 spans 15 amino acids, including both terminal residues. CDR1 and CDR2 from the germline V gene are SQVTM and ANQGSEA. Here the CDR3 reads CSVAGDWGMNTEASL.

This clonotype was counted ten times or more. Germline is not matched at one junction end, which may reflect a read error. In DNA form, the CDR3 reads TGTGCCAGCTCCCCACAGGGACTAGTGAATGAGCAGTTCTTC. Amino acids: CASSPQGLVNEQFF. The chain uses TRBV18 and TRBJ2-1, with 8 nucleotides matching TRBD2. Germline V lookup: CDR1 KGHSH, CDR2 LQKENI. The CDR3 loop spans 14 amino acids.

A word on this clonotype: An end of the junction does not agree with germline; a read error may underlie this. The chain employs TRBV4-2 and TRBJ2-3, with 16 bases identical to TRBD2. Germline V gives CDR1 LGHNA, CDR2 YNFKEQ. CDR3 length: 16 amino acids. The CDR3 DNA sequence: TGTACCAGCAGCGAGGGACTAGCGGGAGGGACAGATACGCAGTATTTT. It encodes CTSSEGLAGGTDTQYF.

This clonotype was seen repeatedly, ten times or more. The chain combines TRBV28 with TRBJ1-4, with D hard to call. V was pared by 8 bases and J by 11 bases, with 12 bases between. Germline V gene data show CDR1 as MDHEN and CDR2 as SYDVKM. The CDR3 is made up of 11 amino acids. The CDR3 DNA reads TGTGCCAGCGCCTCTGTGGGGAAACTGTTTTTT. The encoded protein is CASASVGKLFF.

This clonotype was recorded once. The junction departs from the called germline gene at one end, perhaps through a read error. This chain links TRBV29-1 with TRBJ2-7; perhaps TRBD1 as D (6 bases). Per germline, CDR1 SQVTM and CDR2 ANQGSEA. CDR3 length: 13 residues. The CDR3 protein is CSVAPTGLHKQYF. CDR3 nucleotide sequence: TGCAGCGTTGCCCCGACAGGACTCCACAAGCAATACTTC.

On this clonotype itself: The junction shows a germline mismatch at one end, possibly a read error. J is TRBJ2-1 and V is TRBV11-2, with D perhaps TRBD2 (6 bases). Germline V gives CDR1 SGHAT, CDR2 FQNNGV. The CDR3 length is 16 residues. Here the CDR3 reads CASSLDQILAGNEQSF. The CDR3 DNA sequence: TGTGCCAGCAGCTTAGATCAGATACTAGCTGGCAATGAGCAGTCCTTC.

V usage is TRBV14 and J usage is TRBJ2-1; D gene ambiguous. V lost 6 bases, J lost 8 bases, and 23 bases lay in between. CDR3 length equals 16 residues. Germline assignment: CDR1 SGHDN and CDR2 FVKESK. CDR3 amino acids: CASSAVVGWVNDEQFF. The CDR3 DNA is TGTGCCAGCAGTGCCGTAGTAGGATGGGTAAACGATGAGCAGTTCTTC.

Remarks on this clonotype: As the CDR3 is not closed by the conserved phenylalanine or tryptophan, this likely results from a read error. The chain carries TRBV5-1 and TRBJ2-7, with TRBD1 matching over 10 bases. The CDR3 contains 14 residues. CDR1 is SGHRS, CDR2 YFSETQ, per germline. Here the CDR3 DNA reads TGCGCTAGCAGCCAGGGACAGGGGCATGACGAGCAGTACATC. It translates to CASSQGQGHDEQYI.

A remark on this clonotype: As the CDR3 is not closed by the conserved phenylalanine or tryptophan, this likely results from a read error. V is TRBV6-2 or TRBV6-3 and J is TRBJ2-7; D not certain. With 2 bases removed from V and 2 bases from J, the gap between germline ends came to 7 bases. Germline CDR1 and CDR2: MNHEY and SVGEGT. CDR3 length equals 13 residues. CDR3 nucleotides: TGTGCCAGCAGTTACGAGGCAACCTACGAGCAGTACTTA. Translating it yields CASSYEATYEQYL.

About this clonotype itself: One end of the junction does not line up with germline, which may come from a read error. The V call is TRBV9, the J call TRBJ2-1; 13 bases are shared with TRBD2. The V gene's germline CDR1 is SGDLS and CDR2 YYNGEE. The length of the CDR3 is 16 residues. The CDR3 bases are TGTGCCAGCAGAGTAGAGGGACTAGCGGGGTACAATGAGCAGTTCTTC. This translates into CASRVEGLAGYNEQFF. The full variable domain, with the rest looked up from reference TRBV9 and TRBJ2-1, is DSGVTQTPKHLITATGQRVTLRCSPRSGDLSVYWYQQSLDQGLQFLIQYYNGEERAKGNILERFSAQQFPDLHSELNLSSLELGDSALYFCASRVEGLAGYNEQFFGPGTRLTVL.

The V gene is TRBV6-5, the J gene TRBJ2-1; 13 bases line up with TRBD2. V was pared by 2 bases and J by 7 bases, with 8 bases of the junction left unmatched. The germline V gene encodes CDR1 MNHEY and CDR2 SVGAGI. The CDR3 consists of 17 residues. CDR3 bases: TGTGCCAGCAGTTACCCCGGGACTAGCGGGATAGGGAATGAGCAGTTCTTC. Its protein product is CASSYPGTSGIGNEQFF.

In the case of this clonotype: One end of the junction fails to match germline, which may point to a read error. The CDR3 coding sequence is TGTGCCAGCAGCTCAGTAGCGGGAGGCCTAGAGACCCGGTACTTC. This encodes CASSSVAGGLETRYF. This chain joins TRBV5-5 and TRBJ2-5, with 10 nucleotides matching TRBD2. Germline V CDR1 and CDR2: SGHKS, YYEKEE (reference sequence). CDR3 length: 15 amino acids.

The V call is TRBV20-1, the J call TRBJ2-1; no clear D. This CDR3 spans 15 amino acids. Germline V gene sequence: CDR1 DFQATT, CDR2 SNEGSKA (reference sequence). V was trimmed by 0 bases and J by 4 bases, leaving 13 bases between them. CDR3: CSARDPVVGYNEQFF. DNA for the CDR3: TGCAGTGCTAGAGATCCTGTGGTGGGGTACAATGAGCAGTTCTTC.

With regard to this clonotype: This clone may be a read error of a much larger clone one base away. The conserved closing phenylalanine or tryptophan is absent in this CDR3, likely reflecting a read error. The chain uses TRBV30 and TRBJ1-1; D is ambiguous. The germline gives CDR1 GTSNPN, CDR2 SVGIG (reference sequence). The CDR3 covers 11 residues. V lost 3 bases and J lost 0, with 2 bases in between. The CDR3 DNA sequence: TGTGCCTGGAGGATGAACACTGAAGCTTTCCTT. As protein: CAWRMNTEAFL.

A note on this clonotype: Since no conserved phenylalanine or tryptophan closes the CDR3, a read error is the likely cause. The V gene is TRBV4-3, the J gene TRBJ1-5, with D perhaps TRBD1 (5 bases). This CDR3 comprises 13 residues. V gave up 3 bases and J gave up 9 bases, with 12 bases separating them. Germline loops: CDR1 LGHNA, CDR2 YSLEER. The CDR3 sequence: CASSQSRERPQHL. CDR3 in DNA: TGCGCCAGCAGCCAGTCCAGGGAGCGGCCCCAGCATCTC.

V usage is TRBV5-1 and J usage is TRBJ1-3; D call uncertain. CDR1 and CDR2 (germline): SGHRS, YFSETQ. The CDR3 extends over 14 amino acids. Trimming took 6 bases from V and 0 from J, leaving 10 bases between them. CDR3 bases: TGCGCCAGCATGACGGGAGGCTCTGGAAACACCATATATTTT. Translating gives CASMTGGSGNTIYF.

This clonotype was counted many times. The gene calls are TRBV7-8 and TRBJ1-6; possibly TRBD1 for D (5 bases). The V end was cut by 1 base, the J end by 8 bases, with 12 bases between. The CDR3 contains 15 residues. Germline CDR1 SGHVS, CDR2 FQNEAQ. CDR3 nucleotide sequence: TGTGCCAGCAGCTTAGGAGAGGGGCAAGATTCACCCCTCCACTTT. Protein sequence: CASSLGEGQDSPLHF.